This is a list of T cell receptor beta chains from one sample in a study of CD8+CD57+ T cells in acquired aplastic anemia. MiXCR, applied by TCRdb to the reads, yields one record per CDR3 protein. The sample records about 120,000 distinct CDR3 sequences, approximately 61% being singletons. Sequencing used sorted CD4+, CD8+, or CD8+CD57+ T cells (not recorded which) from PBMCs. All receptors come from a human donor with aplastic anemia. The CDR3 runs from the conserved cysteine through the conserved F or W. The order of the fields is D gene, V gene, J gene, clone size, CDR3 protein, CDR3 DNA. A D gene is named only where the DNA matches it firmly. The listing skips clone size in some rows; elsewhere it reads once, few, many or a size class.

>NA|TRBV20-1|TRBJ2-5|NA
CSARDGQGGETQYF
TGCAGTGCTAGAGATGGGCAGGGTGGAGAGACCCAGTACTTC
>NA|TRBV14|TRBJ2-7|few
CASSHAGRYEQYF
TGTGCCAGCAGCCACGCAGGGCGGTACGAGCAGTACTTC
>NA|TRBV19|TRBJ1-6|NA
CASTKGVVNSPLHF
TGTGCCAGCACAAAGGGGGTCGTGAATTCACCCCTCCACTTT
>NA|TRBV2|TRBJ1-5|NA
CASSEDVVGNQPQHF
TGTGCCAGCAGTGAAGATGTGGTGGGCAATCAGCCCCAGCATTTT
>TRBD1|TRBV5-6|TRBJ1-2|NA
CASSLVAGDRGYTF
TGTGCCAGCAGCTTGGTCGCGGGGGACAGGGGATACACCTTC
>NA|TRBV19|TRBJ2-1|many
CASSIKVWAAVRHHNEQFF
TGTGCCAGTAGTATTAAGGTTTGGGCAGCTGTCCGCCACCACAATGAGCAGTTCTTC
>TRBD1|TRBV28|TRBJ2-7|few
CASSPPRGPYEQYF
TGTGCCAGCAGTCCGCCGAGGGGGCCGTACGAGCAGTACTTC
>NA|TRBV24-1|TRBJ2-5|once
CAASDPGTAGEETQYF
TGTGCCGCCAGTGACCCGGGAACAGCAGGGGAAGAGACCCAGTACTTC
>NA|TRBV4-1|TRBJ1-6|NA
CASSQDGQGGNSPLHF
TGCGCCAGCAGCCAAGATGGTCAGGGAGGGAATTCACCCCTCCACTTT
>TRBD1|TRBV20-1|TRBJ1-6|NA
CSAILGPGGSPLHF
TGCAGTGCGATCCTCGGCCCAGGGGGTTCACCCCTCCACTTT
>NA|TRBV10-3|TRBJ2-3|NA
CAIRVTDTQYF
TGTGCCATCAGAGTCACAGATACGCAGTATTTT
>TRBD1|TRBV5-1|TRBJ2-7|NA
CASSSVGTGSSYEQYF
TGCGCCAGCAGCTCCGTGGGGACAGGCAGCTCCTACGAGCAGTACTTC
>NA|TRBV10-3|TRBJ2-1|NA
CAISESRGRDEQFF
TGTGCCATCAGTGAATCCAGGGGTCGAGATGAGCAGTTCTTC
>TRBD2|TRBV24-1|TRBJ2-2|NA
CATSDDGRTGELFF
TGTGCCACCAGTGATGACGGGAGGACCGGGGAGCTGTTTTTT
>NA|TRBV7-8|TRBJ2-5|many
CASSLTPRGKETQYF
TGTGCCAGCAGCCTAACCCCCAGGGGAAAAGAGACCCAGTACTTC
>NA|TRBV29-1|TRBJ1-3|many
CMGSGGWSGNTIYF
TGCATGGGGAGTGGAGGGTGGTCTGGAAACACCATATATTTT
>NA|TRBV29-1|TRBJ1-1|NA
CSAIVTEAFF
TGCAGCGCCATAGTAACTGAAGCTTTCTTT
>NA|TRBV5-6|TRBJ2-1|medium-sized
CASSPGGANEQFF
TGTGCCAGCAGCCCCGGCGGGGCCAATGAGCAGTTCTTC
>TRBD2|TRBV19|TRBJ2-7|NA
CASSSWTSFEQYF
TGTGCCAGTAGTTCCTGGACTAGCTTCGAGCAGTACTTC
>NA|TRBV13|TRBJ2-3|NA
CASSLTGSYTDTQYF
TGTGCCAGCAGCTTAACCGGCAGCTACACAGATACGCAGTATTTT
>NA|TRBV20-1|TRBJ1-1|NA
CSASFGNTEAFF
TGCAGTGCGTCTTTCGGGAACACTGAAGCTTTCTTT
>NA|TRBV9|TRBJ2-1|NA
CASSVFGDAIYDEQFF
TGTGCCAGCAGCGTATTCGGGGACGCTATCTACGATGAGCAGTTCTTC
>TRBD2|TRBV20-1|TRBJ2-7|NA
CSARSGESSYEQYF
TGCAGTGCTCGAAGCGGGGAGAGCTCCTACGAGCAGTACTTC
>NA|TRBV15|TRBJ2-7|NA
CATSRSLTETGAYEQYF
TGTGCCACCAGCAGGAGCCTTACCGAGACAGGAGCCTACGAGCAGTACTTC
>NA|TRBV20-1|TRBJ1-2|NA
CSANTGASYGYTF
TGCAGTGCTAATACGGGTGCAAGCTATGGCTACACCTTC
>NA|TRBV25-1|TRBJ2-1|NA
CASSRRIEPYNEQFF
TGTGCCAGCAGTCGGCGCATAGAACCCTACAATGAGCAGTTCTTC
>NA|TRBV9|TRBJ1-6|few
CASSVGGETSPLHF
TGTGCCAGCAGCGTAGGGGGGGAGACATCACCCCTCCACTTT
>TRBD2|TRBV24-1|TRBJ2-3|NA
CATSFSGDTTDTQYF
TGTGCCACCAGCTTTAGCGGGGACACCACAGATACGCAGTATTTT
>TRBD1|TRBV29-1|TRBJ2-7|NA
CSRTGPGPYEQYF
TGCAGTCGGACAGGCCCAGGGCCCTACGAGCAGTACTTC
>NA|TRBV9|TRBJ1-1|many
CASSAGETEAFF
TGTGCCAGCAGCGCGGGTGAAACTGAAGCTTTCTTT
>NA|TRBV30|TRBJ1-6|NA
CAWGDTNSPLHF
TGTGCCTGGGGGGACACTAATTCACCCCTCCACTTT
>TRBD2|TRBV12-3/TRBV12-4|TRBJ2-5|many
CAIAGGMQETQYF
TGTGCCATCGCGGGGGGGATGCAAGAGACCCAGTACTTC
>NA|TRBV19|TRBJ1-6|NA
CASSHPREPLHF
TGTGCCAGTAGTCATCCCCGGGAACCCCTCCACTTT
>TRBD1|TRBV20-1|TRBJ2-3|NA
CSARDWGQSTDTQYF
TGCAGTGCTAGAGATTGGGGACAGAGCACAGATACGCAGTATTTT
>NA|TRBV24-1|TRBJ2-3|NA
CATSDLPGTPSTDTQYF
TGTGCCACCAGTGATTTGCCCGGGACTCCAAGCACAGATACGCAGTATTTT
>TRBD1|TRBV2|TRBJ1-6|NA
CASRPGTAYNSPLHF
TGTGCCAGCAGACCAGGGACAGCTTATAATTCACCCCTCCACTTT
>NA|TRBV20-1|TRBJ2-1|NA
CSASGGGLSYNEQFF
TGCAGTGCTAGTGGTGGGGGGCTCTCCTACAATGAGCAGTTCTTC
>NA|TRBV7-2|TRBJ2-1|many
CASSLALRLYNEQFF
TGTGCCAGCAGCTTAGCGTTAAGACTCTACAATGAGCAGTTCTTC
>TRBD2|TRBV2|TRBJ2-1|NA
CASSGELAGSEQFF
TGTGCCAGCAGTGGCGAACTAGCGGGAAGTGAGCAGTTCTTC
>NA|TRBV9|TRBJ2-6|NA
CASSVETGSGANVLTF
TGTGCCAGCAGCGTAGAAACAGGGTCTGGGGCCAACGTCCTGACTTTC
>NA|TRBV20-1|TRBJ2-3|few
CSARDHTSPMGYTQYF
TGCAGTGCTAGAGATCACACTAGCCCCATGGGTTATACGCAGTATTTT
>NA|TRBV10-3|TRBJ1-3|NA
CAISESGSGNTIYF
TGTGCCATCAGTGAGTCGGGTTCCGGGAACACCATATATTTT
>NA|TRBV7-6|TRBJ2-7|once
CASSLDASGAYEQYF
TGTGCCAGCAGCTTAGATGCGTCGGGGGCCTACGAGCAGTACTTC
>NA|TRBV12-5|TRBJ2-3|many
CASGIGGRTDTQYF
TGTGCTAGTGGTATCGGGGGGCGCACAGATACGCAGTATTTT
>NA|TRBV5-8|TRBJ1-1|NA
CASSFLQGAFF
TGTGCCAGCAGCTTCCTACAGGGAGCTTTCTTT
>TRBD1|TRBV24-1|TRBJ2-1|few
CATGDSPYNEQFF
TGTGCCACCGGGGACAGTCCCTACAATGAGCAGTTCTTC
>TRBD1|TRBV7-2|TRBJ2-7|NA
CASSPTTGFYEQYF
TGTGCCAGCAGTCCTACGACAGGGTTTTACGAGCAGTACTTC
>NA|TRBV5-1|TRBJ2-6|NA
CASSSQSSGANVLTF
TGCGCCAGCAGTAGCCAAAGCTCTGGGGCCAACGTCCTGACTTTC
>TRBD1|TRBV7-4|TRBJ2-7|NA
CASSPDRGEQYF
TGTGCCAGCAGCCCCGACAGGGGAGAGCAGTACTTC
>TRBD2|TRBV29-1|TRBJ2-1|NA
CGVASGSSYNEQFF
TGCGGCGTTGCAAGCGGGAGCTCCTACAATGAGCAGTTCTTC
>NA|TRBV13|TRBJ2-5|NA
CASSPWAQETQYF
TGTGCCAGCAGCCCCTGGGCCCAAGAGACCCAGTACTTC